This passage covers 20 T cell receptor beta chains from one sample sequenced in a study of blood T cell repertoires in COVID-19 (TCRdb year 2020). Library preparation employed the immunoSEQ multiplex PCR assay. Not all clones reach the TCRdb copy of this immuneACCESS table, which keeps in-frame sequences only. Checked studies attribute under half of the gap to unresolved V genes and leave the rest unexplained. For this sample there are about 350,000 clones; more than 75% appear just once. The ten top clones hold under 5.5% of the sample. Sequenced input: PBMCs or T cells enriched from blood (not recorded which). Receptors originate from a woman aged 30 to 39 who had recovered from COVID-19.

DNA of the CDR3: TGCGCCAGCAGCTCACAGGGGGCGGATGGCTACACCTTC. As protein: CASSSQGADGYTF. The chain uses TRBV5-1 and TRBJ1-2, with 9 bases identical to TRBD1. CDR1 is SGHRS, CDR2 YFSETQ, per germline. V lost 3 bases to trimming and J lost 6 bases; unmatched junction nucleotides: 3. The CDR3 length is 13 residues.

The chain joins TRBV23-1 to TRBJ1-3, with D possibly being TRBD1 (5 bases). TRBV23-1 is an ORF for which the function is uncertain. The CDR3 contains 12 residues. V dropped 6 bases and J dropped 7 bases, with 10 bases sitting between them. In DNA form, the CDR3 reads TGCGCCAGCAGCCTCAGGGTGAACACCATATATTTT. Amino acids: CASSLRVNTIYF.

The chain combines TRBV19 with TRBJ1-6; D is unclear. CDR3 length: 12 amino acids. Between the trimmed V and J ends, which lost 0 bases and 9 bases, there was a span of 3 bases. CDR1 is LNHDA, CDR2 SQIVND, per germline (reference sequence). CDR3 nucleotide sequence: TGTGCCAGTAGTATAGACTTTTCACCCCTCCACTTT. This sequence encodes CASSIDFSPLHF.

Here the CDR3 DNA reads TGCGCCAGCAGCCAGGGACTAGCTATCGGCGAGCAGTACTTC. This codes for CASSQGLAIGEQYF. V usage is TRBV5-1 and J usage is TRBJ2-7; 9 bases are a match to TRBD2. The V segment lost 4 bases and the J segment 6 bases; nucleotides outside the gene matches: 8. Germline CDR1 is SGHRS and CDR2 is YFSETQ. This CDR3 region has 14 residues.

The V gene is TRBV30, the J gene TRBJ1-3, with D unresolved. CDR1 is GTSNPN and CDR2 is SVGIG in the germline V gene (reference sequence). V was cut by 3 bases and J by 4 bases, with 4 bases left in between. The CDR3 spans 11 residues. The CDR3 protein is CAWRQGNTIYF. The CDR3 DNA follows: TGTGCCTGGAGGCAGGGAAACACCATATATTTT. Together with reference TRBV30 and TRBJ1-3, the CDR3 gives the full variable domain: SQTIHQWPATLVQPVGSPLSLECTVEGTSNPNLYWYRQAAGRGLQLLFYSVGIGQISSEVPQNLSASRPQDRQFILSSKKLLLSDSGFYLCAWRQGNTIYFGEGSWLTVV.

This rearrangement joins TRBV7-2 to TRBJ1-2, with 11 bases lining up with TRBD1. This CDR3 has 15 residues. The germline V gene has CDR1 SGHTA and CDR2 FQGNSA. The junction had 10 bases not matched to a gene; V was cut back by 6 bases and J by 7 bases. The CDR3 here is CASSSWTGGWGGYTF. The CDR3 nucleotides read TGTGCCAGCAGTTCCTGGACAGGGGGCTGGGGTGGCTACACCTTC.

This clone was detected once. V and J are TRBV10-3 and TRBJ2-1, with 11 nucleotides matching TRBD1. CDR3 length equals 14 residues. J lost 13 bases, V lost 10 bases, and 15 bases had no gene match. Per germline, CDR1 ENHRY and CDR2 SYGVKD. DNA for the CDR3: TGTGCCACCGAGACGGACAGGGGGCGCTTTGGTCAGTTCTTC. Protein sequence: CATETDRGRFGQFF.

This clone was seen only a few times. The chain has TRBV27 and TRBJ1-4; the D gene is possibly TRBD1 (6 bases). V was shortened by 3 bases and J by 7 bases, with 9 bases between the two germline ends. The germline V gene has CDR1 MNHEY and CDR2 SMNVEV (reference sequence). The CDR3 has 13 residues. CDR3 protein: CASSFSGVEKLFF. CDR3 sequence (DNA): TGTGCCAGCAGTTTTTCAGGGGTTGAAAAACTGTTTTTT.

This clone was detected only a few times. The chain is built from TRBV4-3 and TRBJ1-2; D is uncertain. The CDR3 runs to 14 residues. Germline V gene data show CDR1 as LGHNA and CDR2 as YSLEER. Trimming shortened V by 0 bases and J by 4 bases, and 9 bases separated the two germline ends. As DNA, the CDR3 is TGCGCCAGCAGCCAAGATCCGGGAAGCTATGGCTACACCTTC. Translating gives CASSQDPGSYGYTF.

The rearrangement joins TRBV4-1 to TRBJ2-5; 7 bases line up with TRBD1. CDR1 and CDR2 from the germline V gene are MGHRA and YSYEKL. The CDR3 extends over 14 amino acids. With 8 bases clipped from V and 5 bases from J, the junction kept 11 bases outside the gene matches. In DNA, the CDR3 is TGCGCCAGCCGTTTGAGGGGGCGGTGGGAGACCCAGTACTTC. This codes for CASRLRGRWETQYF.

The chain links TRBV28 to TRBJ2-4; 8 nucleotides align to TRBD1. The V gene end was trimmed by 6 bases and the J gene end by 1 base; junction bases not matched to a gene: 5. This CDR3 comprises 15 residues. Germline loops: CDR1 MDHEN, CDR2 SYDVKM. CDR3 sequence reads: CASRTGAGAKNIQYF. Written as DNA, the CDR3 is TGTGCCAGCAGGACAGGGGCGGGGGCCAAAAACATTCAGTACTTC.

The V call is TRBV6-2 or TRBV6-3, the J call TRBJ2-1, with 9 nucleotides matching TRBD1. The CDR3 is made up of 15 amino acids. The V gene's germline CDR1 is MNHEY and CDR2 SVGEGT. V lost 6 bases to trimming and J lost 5 bases; unmatched junction nucleotides: 8. CDR3 region: CASSSTGGNNNEQFF. Written as DNA, the CDR3 is TGTGCCAGCAGCTCGACAGGGGGTAATAACAATGAGCAGTTCTTC.

The genes are TRBV5-6 and TRBJ2-2; 9 bases fit TRBD1. Germline CDR1 reads SGHDT; CDR2 reads YYEEEE. The CDR3 is made up of 18 amino acids. J gave up 1 base and V 3 bases, and 10 bases lay outside the gene matches. CDR3 DNA sequence: TGTGCCAGCAGCTCTACAGTACCGGGACAGGGGAACACCGGGGAGCTGTTTTTT. Amino acids: CASSSTVPGQGNTGELFF. Complete variable domain (other parts from reference TRBV5-6 and TRBJ2-2): DAGVTQSPTHLIKTRGQQVTLRCSPKSGHDTVSWYQQALGQGPQFIFQYYEEEERQRGNFPDRFSGHQFPNYSSELNVNALLLGDSALYLCASSSTVPGQGNTGELFFGEGSRLTVL.

This clone showed up just once. This chain links TRBV7-2 with TRBJ2-7; 8 bases map to TRBD1. This CDR3 spans 15 amino acids. Germline CDR1 and CDR2: SGHTA and FQGNSA. V was clipped by 5 bases and J by 4 bases; unmatched bases: 10. CDR3 sequence (DNA): TGTGCCAGCAGCCCCCGAGTAGGACAGGGTTACGAGCAGTACTTC. It yields the protein CASSPRVGQGYEQYF.

This chain joins TRBV7-9 and TRBJ1-3; D remains unclear. Trimming stripped 2 bases from V and 0 bases from J, with 11 bases between. Germline lookup yields CDR1 SEHNR and CDR2 FQNEAQ (reference sequence). The CDR3 extends over 16 amino acids. The CDR3 region has the DNA TGTGCCAGCAGCTTAACGGGTTTGGGCTCTGGAAACACCATATATTTT. Protein: CASSLTGLGSGNTIYF.

The J gene is TRBJ1-2, the V gene TRBV5-5, with TRBD1 as a possible D gene (5 bases). Looked up from germline, CDR1 is SGHKS and CDR2 is YYEKEE (reference sequence). CDR3 length: 13 residues. V was clipped by 4 bases and J by 11 bases, with 18 bases between them. This CDR3 reads CASSPLPQGGYTF. DNA for the CDR3: TGTGCCAGCAGCCCACTGCCCCAGGGAGGTTACACCTTC.

This sequence joins TRBV6-5 and TRBJ1-5; 8 bases line up with TRBD1. Germline CDR1 reads MNHEY; CDR2 reads SVGAGI. This CDR3 has 14 residues. V trimming: 4 bases; J trimming: 5 bases; junction bases outside the gene matches: 4. CDR3 DNA sequence: TGTGCCAGCAGTTCGACAGGGGTCCATCAGCCCCAGCATTTT. It is translated as CASSSTGVHQPQHF.

This chain uses TRBV15 with TRBJ2-3; 10 bases are shared with TRBD2. The V segment lost 3 bases and the J segment 5 bases; nucleotides outside the gene matches: 14. CDR3 length equals 18 residues. Germline V gene lookup returns CDR1 LNHNV and CDR2 YYDKDF (reference sequence). As DNA, the CDR3 is TGTGCCACCAGCAGCCCTAAGCGGGGGGGCCGAGGGAGAGATACGCAGTATTTT. Translating gives CATSSPKRGGRGRDTQYF.

This chain uses TRBV5-4 with TRBJ2-1; 9 bases fit TRBD1. Germline CDR1 reads SGHNT; CDR2 reads YYREEE (reference sequence). Trimming took 3 bases from V and 8 from J; bases not matched to a gene: 9. There are 15 residues in the CDR3. The CDR3 region is CASSSPDRGWDEQFF. CDR3 DNA: TGTGCCAGCAGCTCCCCGGACAGGGGATGGGATGAGCAGTTCTTC.

This clone was observed once. V is TRBV4-3 and J is TRBJ2-4; maybe TRBD1 (6 bases). Between the trimmed V and J ends, which lost 4 bases and 2 bases, there was a span of 15 bases. CDR3 size: 16 residues. From germline, CDR1 is LGHNA and CDR2 YSLEER. This CDR3 is CASSPQGKDSKNIQYF. CDR3 in DNA: TGCGCCAGCAGCCCACAGGGAAAAGATTCCAAAAACATTCAGTACTTC.